One sample yielded the 2 T cell receptor beta chains listed below, sequenced in a study of T cell responses to AZD1222 COVID-19 vaccine. Profiling relied on immunoSEQ multiplex PCR, and the TCRdb table lists in-frame clones only, not all of them. Of over 50,000 clones listed, 81% are singletons. Sample: peripheral blood, taken 28 days after the second AZD1222 dose. The receptor source for this set is an adult who received the AZD1222 COVID-19 vaccine.

The CDR3 DNA reads as TGTGCCAGCAGTTACCCCGGATCAGCACAAGAGACCCAGTACTTC. Translating gives CASSYPGSAQETQYF. This chain links TRBV6-5 with TRBJ2-5; the D is unclear. V dropped 2 bases and J dropped 2 bases, with 12 bases sitting between them. The CDR3 sequence is 15 residues long. Germline V gene sequence: CDR1 MNHEY, CDR2 SVGAGI.

The chain is built from TRBV4-3 and TRBJ2-2; D is possibly TRBD1 (6 bases). V was trimmed by 2 bases and J by 6 bases, leaving 13 bases between them. The CDR3 is 15 residues long. The germline CDR1 and CDR2 sequences are LGHNA and YSLEER. CDR3 sequence reads: CASSQNQAGAGELFF. The CDR3 nucleotides read TGCGCCAGCAGCCAAAACCAGGCAGGGGCCGGGGAGCTGTTTTTT.